The 7 T cell receptor beta chains below all came from one sample that was sequenced in a study of T cell repertoires in cytomegalovirus infection. TCRdb fed the reads into MiXCR, producing one record per CDR3 protein. The top ten hold 7.5% to 9% of the sample, which has about 600,000 distinct CDR3 sequences, approximately 25% seen once. Material for sequencing was CD8+ T cells from PBMCs. The receptors come from a human donor in good health (CMV status not recorded). Some clones in this sample may be carry-over from other donors' samples.

This clonotype has more than one count but fewer than ten. The V and J genes are TRBV5-1 and TRBJ2-1, with 10 bases aligning to TRBD2. The CDR3 has 16 amino acids. V lost 3 bases, J lost 4 bases, and 7 bases stayed unmatched. The germline V gene has CDR1 SGHRS and CDR2 YFSETQ. The CDR3 DNA follows: TGCGCCAGCAGCTACCATGCTAGCGGGGGTTACAATGAGCAGTTCTTC. Its translation: CASSYHASGGYNEQFF. Complete variable domain (other parts from reference TRBV5-1 and TRBJ2-1): KAGVTQTPRYLIKTRGQQVTLSCSPISGHRSVSWYQQTPGQGLQFLFEYFSETQRNKGNFPGRFSGRQFSNSRSEMNVSTLELGDSALYLCASSYHASGGYNEQFFGPGTRLTVL.

A few counts support this clonotype. This clone may be a read error of a much larger clone one base away. J is TRBJ2-1 and V is TRBV7-8; 8 bases fit TRBD1. Germline V gene lookup returns CDR1 SGHVS and CDR2 FQNEAQ. The CDR3 runs to 14 residues. CDR3 in DNA: TGTGTCAGCAGCCCGTGGACAGGGAGGAATGAGCAGTTCTTC. Protein sequence: CVSSPWTGRNEQFF.

This clonotype has more than one count but fewer than ten. V and J are TRBV10-3 and TRBJ2-1; 15 bases map to TRBD2. The germline gives CDR1 ENHRY, CDR2 SYGVKD. J gave up 7 bases and V 4 bases, and 14 bases lay outside the gene matches. CDR3 length: 19 amino acids. CDR3 DNA: TGTGCCATCAGTGGACCCGGGACTAGCGGGGGGCCGAAGGGGAATGAGCAGTTCTTC. Its translation: CAISGPGTSGGPKGNEQFF.

This clonotype appeared many times. This may come from a read error, since a much larger clone is one base off. The rearrangement joins TRBV12-3 or TRBV12-4 to TRBJ2-1; D ambiguous. Trimming took 6 bases from V and 4 from J, leaving 1 base between them. The CDR3 spans 10 residues. Here the CDR3 DNA reads TGTGCCAGCAGGTACAATGAGCAGTTCTTC. Translating it yields CASRYNEQFF.

This clonotype appeared many times. The genes are TRBV6-2 or TRBV6-3 and TRBJ2-1; 16 bases are a match to TRBD2. V gave up 4 bases and J gave up 9 bases; unmatched junction bases: 9. This CDR3 region has 17 residues. Germline CDR1 is MNHEY and CDR2 is SVGEGT. CDR3 region: CASSLTGTSGGAGEQFF. The CDR3 nucleotides read TGTGCCAGCAGTTTAACCGGGACTAGCGGGGGGGCTGGTGAGCAGTTCTTC.

Only a few counts were recorded for this clonotype. The chain combines TRBV5-6 with TRBJ2-2; 7 bases are shared with TRBD2. Germline assignment: CDR1 SGHDT and CDR2 YYEEEE. V trimming: 6 bases; J trimming: 3 bases; junction bases outside the gene matches: 5. The CDR3 runs to 14 residues. Written as DNA, the CDR3 is TGTGCCAGCACTTACGCGGGGGACACCGGGGAGCTGTTTTTT. As protein: CASTYAGDTGELFF.

In the case of this clonotype: A single base is all that separates this from a far larger clone, so a read error is likely. The chain uses TRBV11-1 and TRBJ2-5, with 7 bases fitting TRBD1. The length of the CDR3 is 13 residues. V was pared by 8 bases and J by 2 bases, with 5 bases of the junction left unmatched. Germline CDR1 SGHAT, CDR2 FQDESV (reference sequence). As DNA, the CDR3 is TGTGCCAGCTGTTGGACAGGACAAGAGACCCAGTACTTC. This sequence encodes CASCWTGQETQYF.